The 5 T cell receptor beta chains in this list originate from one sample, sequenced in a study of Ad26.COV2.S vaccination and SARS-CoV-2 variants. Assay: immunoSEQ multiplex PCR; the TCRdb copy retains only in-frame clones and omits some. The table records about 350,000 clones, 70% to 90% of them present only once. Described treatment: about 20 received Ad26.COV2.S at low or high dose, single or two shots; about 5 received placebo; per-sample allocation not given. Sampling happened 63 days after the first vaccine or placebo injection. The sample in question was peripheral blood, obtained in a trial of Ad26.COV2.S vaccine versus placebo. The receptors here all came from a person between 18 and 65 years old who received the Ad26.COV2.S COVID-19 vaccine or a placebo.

In DNA form, the CDR3 reads TGTGCCAGCAGCACAGGGAACTTGTACAATGAGCAGTTCTTC. Translating it yields CASSTGNLYNEQFF. This chain connects TRBV2 to TRBJ2-1, with TRBD1 as a possible D gene (6 bases). CDR1 is SNHLY and CDR2 is FYNNEI in the germline V gene. Trimming took off 6 bases at V and 4 bases at J, with 13 bases between the two ends. The CDR3 runs to 14 residues. Supplemented by reference TRBV2 and TRBJ2-1, the full variable domain reads EPEVTQTPSHQVTQMGQEVILRCVPISNHLYFYWYRQILGQKVEFLVSFYNNEISEKSEIFDDQFSVERPDGSNFTLKIRSTKLEDSAMYFCASSTGNLYNEQFFGPGTRLTVL.

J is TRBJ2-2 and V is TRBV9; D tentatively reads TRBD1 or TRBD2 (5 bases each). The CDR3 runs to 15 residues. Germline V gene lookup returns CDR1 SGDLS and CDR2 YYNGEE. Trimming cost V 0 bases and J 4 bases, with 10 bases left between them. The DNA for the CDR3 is TGTGCCAGCAGCGTAGTGGGGGTTGGCACCGGGGAGCTGTTTTTT. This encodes CASSVVGVGTGELFF.

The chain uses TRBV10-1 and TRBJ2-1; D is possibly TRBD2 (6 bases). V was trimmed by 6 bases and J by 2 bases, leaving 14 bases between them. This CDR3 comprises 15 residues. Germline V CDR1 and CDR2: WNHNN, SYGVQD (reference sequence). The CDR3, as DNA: TGCGCCAGCAGCCGAAGCGGGTCCGCCTACAATGAGCAGTTCTTC. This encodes CASSRSGSAYNEQFF.

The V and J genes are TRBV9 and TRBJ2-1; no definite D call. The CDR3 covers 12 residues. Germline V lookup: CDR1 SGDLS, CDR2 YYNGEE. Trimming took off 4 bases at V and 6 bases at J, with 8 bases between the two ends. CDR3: CASSPTLNEQFF. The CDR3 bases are TGTGCCAGCAGCCCCACTCTCAATGAGCAGTTCTTC.

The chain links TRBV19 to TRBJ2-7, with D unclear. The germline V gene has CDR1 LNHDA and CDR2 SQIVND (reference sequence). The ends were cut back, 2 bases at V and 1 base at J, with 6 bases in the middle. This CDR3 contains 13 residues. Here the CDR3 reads CASSIFASYEQYF. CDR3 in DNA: TGTGCCAGTAGTATATTCGCTTCCTACGAGCAGTACTTC.